Below, one T cell receptor beta chain is given with its context. TCRdb re-analysed the 5' RACE reads in MiXCR, keeping a single row per CDR3 protein. This sample yields roughly 1,500,000 distinct CDR3 sequences, of which under 35% are seen a single time; 0.25% to 0.3% belongs to the top ten. V shed 8 bases, J shed 7 bases, and the junction held 9 bases outside the gene matches. This CDR3 contains 15 residues. These data are taken from a study of identical twins. The sequence was collected from a newborn girl in good health. Specimen: cord blood. This rearrangement joins TRBV12-3 or TRBV12-4 to TRBJ2-4; the match to TRBD2 covers 12 bases. CDR3 sequence (DNA): TGTGCCAGCCTGCTAGCGGGAGGGAGGGTCAACATTCAGTACTTC. Amino acids: CASLLAGGRVNIQYF.